These T cell receptor beta chains were read from a single sample in a study of blood T cells in healthy people across ages. TCRdb reprocessed the 5' RACE reads via MiXCR and lists one record per CDR3 protein. The repertoire has about 1.4 million distinct CDR3 sequences, roughly 59% of them found once; the top ten carry approximately 7%. The sequenced sample consisted of blood. Every receptor here comes from a man between 18 and 35 years old in good health. CDR3s include the opening cysteine and the closing phenylalanine or tryptophan. D genes are given only for firm matches. Clone size is stated in some rows and not others, as once, few, many or a class when expanded.

D	V	size	J	DNA	CDR3
NA	TRBV7-2	NA	TRBJ2-7	TGTGCCAGCAGCTTAGAGTCGGGTACCTTCTCCTACGAGCAGTACTTC	CASSLESGTFSYEQYF
NA	TRBV4-3	NA	TRBJ1-1	TGCGCCAGCAGCCCAGAGAAATGGGGCACTGAAGCTTTCTTT	CASSPEKWGTEAFF
NA	TRBV15	few	TRBJ2-7	TGTGCCACCAGCAGAGGAGCGACTGCCGAGCAGTACTTC	CATSRGATAEQYF
NA	TRBV11-2	NA	TRBJ2-1	TGTGCCAGCAGCTTTGGTGTAGGTCAGCCTGACAATGAGCAGTTCTTC	CASSFGVGQPDNEQFF
NA	TRBV20-1	few	TRBJ1-6	TGCAGTGTCGGAGGGTTGATGGATTCACCCCTCCACTTT	CSVGGLMDSPLHF
NA	TRBV6-2/TRBV6-3	few	TRBJ1-4	TGTGCCAGCAGTTACTCTCCGGTCCCTGGAGAAAAACTGTTTTTT	CASSYSPVPGEKLFF
NA	TRBV6-2/TRBV6-3	NA	TRBJ1-1	TGTGCCAGCACCGACCCGAACACTGAAGCTTTCTTT	CASTDPNTEAFF
NA	TRBV9	NA	TRBJ1-4	TGTGCCAGCAGCGTAGCTCTAGGGGTCGACGCTGAAAAACTGTTTTTT	CASSVALGVDAEKLFF
NA	TRBV3-1	NA	TRBJ1-2	TGTGCCAGCAGCCAAGAATTCACCAGAACTTATGGCTACACCTTC	CASSQEFTRTYGYTF
NA	TRBV7-6	NA	TRBJ1-1	TGTGCCAGCAGCTGGTGGGACCGAAACACTGAAGCTTTCTTT	CASSWWDRNTEAFF